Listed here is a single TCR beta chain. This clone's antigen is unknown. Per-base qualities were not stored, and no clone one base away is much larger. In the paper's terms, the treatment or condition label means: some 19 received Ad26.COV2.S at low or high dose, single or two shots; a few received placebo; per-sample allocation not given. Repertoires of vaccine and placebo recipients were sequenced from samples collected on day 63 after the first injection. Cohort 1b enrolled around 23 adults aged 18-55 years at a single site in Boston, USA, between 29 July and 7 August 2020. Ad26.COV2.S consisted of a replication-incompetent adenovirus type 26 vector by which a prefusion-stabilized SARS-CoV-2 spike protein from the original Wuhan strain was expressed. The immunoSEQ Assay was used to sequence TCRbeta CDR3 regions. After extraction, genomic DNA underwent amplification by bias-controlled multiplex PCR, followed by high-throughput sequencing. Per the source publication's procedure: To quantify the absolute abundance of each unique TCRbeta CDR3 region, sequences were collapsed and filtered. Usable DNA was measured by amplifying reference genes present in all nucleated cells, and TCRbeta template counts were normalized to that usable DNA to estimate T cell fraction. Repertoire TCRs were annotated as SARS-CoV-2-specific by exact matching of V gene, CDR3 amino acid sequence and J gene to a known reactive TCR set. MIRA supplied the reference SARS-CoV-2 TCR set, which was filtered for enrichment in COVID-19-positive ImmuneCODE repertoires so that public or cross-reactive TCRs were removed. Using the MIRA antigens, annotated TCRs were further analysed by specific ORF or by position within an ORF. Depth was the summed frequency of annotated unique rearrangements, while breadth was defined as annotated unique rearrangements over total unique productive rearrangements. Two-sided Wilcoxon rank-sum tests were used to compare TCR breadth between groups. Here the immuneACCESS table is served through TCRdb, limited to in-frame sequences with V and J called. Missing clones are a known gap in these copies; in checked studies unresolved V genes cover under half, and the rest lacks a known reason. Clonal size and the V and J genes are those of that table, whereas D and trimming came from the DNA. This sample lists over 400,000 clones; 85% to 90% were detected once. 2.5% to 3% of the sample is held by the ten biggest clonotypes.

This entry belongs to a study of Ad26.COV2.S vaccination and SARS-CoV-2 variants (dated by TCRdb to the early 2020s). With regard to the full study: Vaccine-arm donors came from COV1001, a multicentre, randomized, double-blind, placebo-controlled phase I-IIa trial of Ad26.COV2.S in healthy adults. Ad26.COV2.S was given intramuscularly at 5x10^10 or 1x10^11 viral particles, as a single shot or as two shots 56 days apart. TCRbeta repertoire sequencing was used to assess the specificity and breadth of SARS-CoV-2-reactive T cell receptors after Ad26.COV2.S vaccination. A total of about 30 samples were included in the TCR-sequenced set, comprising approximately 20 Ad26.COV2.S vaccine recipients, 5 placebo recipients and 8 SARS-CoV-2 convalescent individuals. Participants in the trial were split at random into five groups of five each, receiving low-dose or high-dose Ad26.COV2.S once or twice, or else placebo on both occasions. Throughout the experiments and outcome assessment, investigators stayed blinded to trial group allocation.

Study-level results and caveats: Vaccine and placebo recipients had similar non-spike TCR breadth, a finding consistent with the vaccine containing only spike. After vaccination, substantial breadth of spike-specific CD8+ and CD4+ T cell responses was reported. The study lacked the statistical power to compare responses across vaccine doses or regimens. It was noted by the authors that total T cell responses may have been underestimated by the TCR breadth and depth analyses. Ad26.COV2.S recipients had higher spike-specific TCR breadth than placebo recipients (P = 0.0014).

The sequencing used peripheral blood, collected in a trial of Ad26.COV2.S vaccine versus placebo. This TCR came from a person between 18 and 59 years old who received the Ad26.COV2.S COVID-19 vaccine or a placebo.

The nucleotide sequence reads as follows: TGTGCCAGCAGCGTAGGGGTGGCAGGGACAGATACGCAGTATTTT. Its protein is CASSVGVAGTDTQYF. The chain employs TRBV9 and TRBJ2-3; the D region possibly corresponds to TRBD1 (5 bases align). Trimming costs V 0 bases and J 3 bases, and their ends lie 11 bases apart. CDR1 SGDLS and CDR2 YYNGEE were looked up in the germline V gene. Counted from cysteine to phenylalanine, this CDR3 has 15 amino acids. Only the CDR3 part of the read is kept: 45 bases, read in frame from the first base.